Listed here are 30 T cell receptor beta chains from one sample, sequenced in a study of CD8+CD57+ T cells in acquired aplastic anemia. Genomic DNA templated the TCR beta VDJ and CDR3 profiling. TCRdb passed the reads through MiXCR, listing each CDR3 protein once. Among about 170,000 distinct CDR3 sequences listed, about 60% were seen once. Material: sorted CD4+, CD8+, or CD8+CD57+ T cells (not recorded which) from PBMCs. All receptors come from a human donor in good health.

This chain links TRBV5-6 with TRBJ2-1, with D maybe TRBD2 (5 bases). The CDR3 runs to 14 residues. Germline CDR1 SGHDT, CDR2 YYEEEE. Between the trimmed V and J ends, which lost 8 bases and 7 bases, there was a span of 19 bases. The CDR3 spells CASSIRGIGNEQFF. In DNA form, the CDR3 reads TGTGCCAGTAGTATTCGAGGGATTGGGAATGAGCAGTTCTTC.

The chain joins TRBV29-1 to TRBJ2-1; 8 bases match TRBD1. J gave up 5 bases and V 2 bases, and 2 bases lay outside the gene matches. Germline lookup yields CDR1 SQVTM and CDR2 ANQGSEA. The CDR3 sequence is 13 residues long. The CDR3: CSVETGGNNEQFF. In nucleotides, the CDR3 is TGCAGCGTTGAAACAGGGGGTAACAATGAGCAGTTCTTC.

The chain has TRBV9 and TRBJ2-5, with TRBD2 identical over 11 bases. The CDR3 covers 16 residues. Germline values: CDR1 SGDLS, CDR2 YYNGEE. The ends lost 0 bases at V and 2 bases at J; junction bases unmatched: 3. In DNA form, the CDR3 reads TGTGCCAGCAGCGTAGGGGCTAGCGGGGGGCAAGAGACCCAGTACTTC. It codes for CASSVGASGGQETQYF. The full variable domain, in which reference TRBV9 and TRBJ2-5 provide the parts outside the CDR3, is DSGVTQTPKHLITATGQRVTLRCSPRSGDLSVYWYQQSLDQGLQFLIQYYNGEERAKGNILERFSAQQFPDLHSELNLSSLELGDSALYFCASSVGASGGQETQYFGPGTRLLVL.

This clonotype appeared a single time. This chain links TRBV7-2 with TRBJ2-7; D may match TRBD1 or TRBD2 (5 bases each). There are 14 residues in the CDR3. The V and J ends lost 5 bases and 3 bases respectively, with 14 bases between them. Germline CDR1 reads SGHTA; CDR2 reads FQGNSA. The CDR3 DNA reads as TGTGCCAGCAGCCCTAGGGACGGACACTACGAGCAGTACTTC. It specifies CASSPRDGHYEQYF.

The J gene is TRBJ2-2, the V gene TRBV20-1; D is possibly TRBD2 (5 bases). V was trimmed by 6 bases and J by 5 bases, leaving 10 bases between them. From germline, CDR1 is DFQATT and CDR2 SNEGSKA (reference sequence). CDR3 length: 12 amino acids. CDR3 DNA: TGCAGTGCAGGGAAGCGGACCGGGGAGCTGTTTTTT. It codes for CSAGKRTGELFF.

This clonotype was counted at least ten times. The chain employs TRBV19 and TRBJ1-2; weak D call: TRBD1 (6 bases). The CDR3 loop spans 13 amino acids. Looked up from germline, CDR1 is LNHDA and CDR2 is SQIVND (reference sequence). V was clipped by 3 bases and J by 4 bases, with 9 bases between them. The CDR3 DNA follows: TGTGCCAGTAGTATTGGGACAAGCTATGGCTACACCTTC. Amino acids: CASSIGTSYGYTF.

This clonotype occurred a few times. One base away lies a much larger clone, so this may be a sequencing read error. The chain uses TRBV4-1 and TRBJ2-7, with a weak D call TRBD1 (6 bases). The V gene lost 4 bases and the J gene lost 6 bases, with 22 bases spanning the gap. Germline V gene data show CDR1 as MGHRA and CDR2 as YSYEKL. There are 16 residues in the CDR3. The CDR3 DNA follows: TGCGCCAGCAGCCCCACCACAGGGTTGGTTTATAGCGAGCAGTACTTC. Its translation is CASSPTTGLVYSEQYF.

The gene calls are TRBV20-1 and TRBJ2-7; D tentatively fits TRBD1 or TRBD2 (5 bases each). In germline, CDR1 is DFQATT, CDR2 SNEGSKA (reference sequence). The CDR3 covers 14 residues. Trimming shortened V by 1 base and J by 7 bases, and 17 bases separated the two germline ends. The CDR3 sequence: CSARGGMGTDEQYF. In DNA form, the CDR3 reads TGCAGTGCTAGAGGTGGGATGGGGACCGATGAGCAGTACTTC.

This clonotype showed up many times. The chain carries TRBV7-9 and TRBJ2-1; D may be TRBD1 (5 bases). V lost 5 bases and J lost 5, with 13 bases in between. Germline CDR1 and CDR2: SEHNR and FQNEAQ (reference sequence). The CDR3 covers 14 residues. This CDR3 is CASSRTTEHNEQFF. Here the CDR3 DNA reads TGTGCCAGCAGCCGGACAACCGAGCACAATGAGCAGTTCTTC.

For this clonotype: The junction and the germline gene differ at one end; a read error may be behind it. The chain recombines TRBV10-3 with TRBJ1-6, with D possibly TRBD1 on 5 matching bases. The CDR3 runs to 15 residues. The germline CDR1 and CDR2 sequences are ENHRY and SYGVKD. CDR3 DNA sequence: TGTGCCAGCAGTTCCACCACAGGCCTAAATTCACCCCTCCACTTT. The encoded protein is CASSSTTGLNSPLHF.

This chain joins TRBV9 and TRBJ2-5; 8 bases match TRBD1. The CDR3 is 15 amino acids. Per germline, CDR1 SGDLS and CDR2 YYNGEE. V lost 3 bases, J lost 5 bases, and 9 bases stayed unmatched. The DNA for the CDR3 is TGTGCCAGCAGCGGAGACAGGGGCTTAGGGGAGACCCAGTACTTC. It is translated as CASSGDRGLGETQYF.

CDR3 protein: CASSPGTGGSDTQYF. The CDR3 DNA follows: TGTGCCAGCAGCCCCGGGACAGGGGGCTCAGATACGCAGTATTTT. The V call is TRBV6-4, the J call TRBJ2-3; 12 positions match TRBD1. With V trimmed by 6 bases and J by 4 bases, 5 bases remained unmatched. CDR3 length: 15 residues. CDR1 MRHNA and CDR2 SNTAGT come from the germline V gene.

Turning to this clonotype: An end of the junction differs from the germline gene, which may be a read error. The CDR3 spells CASSLGGSSGANVLSF. CDR3 sequence (DNA): TGCGCCAGCAGCTTGGGGGGGTCCTCTGGGGCCAACGTCCTGTCTTTC. This chain joins TRBV5-1 and TRBJ2-6; D tentatively fits TRBD1 or TRBD2 (5 bases each). From germline, CDR1 is SGHRS and CDR2 YFSETQ. The CDR3 is 16 amino acids.

The chain links TRBV7-9 to TRBJ2-7; tentatively, D is TRBD2 (6 bases). The ends were cut back, 1 base at V and 1 base at J, with 11 bases in the middle. The CDR3 has 15 amino acids. Germline V lookup: CDR1 SEHNR, CDR2 FQNEAQ (reference sequence). CDR3 region: CASSLGVGGSYEQYF. As DNA, the CDR3 is TGTGCCAGCAGCTTAGGGGTGGGAGGTTCCTACGAGCAGTACTTC.

The CDR3 sequence: CASSIGWGGETQYF. The CDR3 DNA reads TGTGCCAGTAGTATTGGCTGGGGGGGAGAGACCCAGTACTTC. The V gene is TRBV19, the J gene TRBJ2-5; 7 nucleotides agree with TRBD2. V shed 3 bases, J shed 4 bases, and the junction held 5 bases outside the gene matches. Germline V gene data show CDR1 as LNHDA and CDR2 as SQIVND (reference sequence). The CDR3 consists of 14 residues.

As for this clonotype: A much larger clone lies a single base off, so this may be a read error. The chain joins TRBV24-1 to TRBJ1-5; 8 bases align to TRBD1. This CDR3 region has 15 residues. Germline CDR1 KGHDR, CDR2 SFDVKD. The trim removed 6 bases at V and 4 bases at J, leaving 7 bases unmatched. In DNA form, the CDR3 reads TGTGCCACCAGTTTGACAGGGGCGGGGAATCAGCCCCAGCATTTT. Its translation: CATSLTGAGNQPQHF.

This chain joins TRBV7-9 and TRBJ1-6, with D tentatively TRBD1 (5 bases). V lost 1 base, J lost 8 bases, and 9 bases lay in between. The CDR3 is 14 residues long. Germline V CDR1 and CDR2: SEHNR, FQNEAQ (reference sequence). CDR3 sequence (DNA): TGTGCCAGCAGCTTAGAGGTCAGGGATTCACCCCTCCACTTT. Its translation is CASSLEVRDSPLHF.

V usage is TRBV2 and J usage is TRBJ2-2; D unresolved. V was shortened by 5 bases and J by 0 bases, with 13 bases between the two germline ends. The CDR3 loop spans 16 amino acids. CDR1 is SNHLY, CDR2 FYNNEI, per germline. Here the CDR3 DNA reads TGTGCCAGCAGTCGAGACGACACGTCGAACACCGGGGAGCTGTTTTTT. Amino acids: CASSRDDTSNTGELFF.

This clonotype was picked up many times. The rearrangement joins TRBV15 to TRBJ2-7, with TRBD2 matching 9 bases. This CDR3 comprises 16 residues. The germline V gene encodes CDR1 LNHNV and CDR2 YYDKDF (reference sequence). J gave up 5 bases and V 5 bases, and 13 bases lay outside the gene matches. CDR3 nucleotides: TGTGCCACCAGCGGGCCGGGACTAGCTGCGGCGGACGAGCAGTACTTC. Amino acid sequence: CATSGPGLAAADEQYF.

The rearrangement uses TRBV5-5 and TRBJ2-7; 9 nucleotides agree with TRBD2. The trim removed 2 bases at V and 3 bases at J, leaving 3 bases unmatched. CDR3 size: 14 residues. In germline, CDR1 is SGHKS, CDR2 YYEKEE (reference sequence). The DNA of the CDR3 is TGTGCCAGCAGCTTCGAGACTAGCGGCTACGAGCAGTACTTC. Amino acids: CASSFETSGYEQYF.

The J gene is TRBJ2-3, the V gene TRBV7-3, with D possibly TRBD2 on 6 matching bases. V lost 5 bases and J 2 bases, leaving 11 bases between the germline ends. CDR3 length: 14 residues. The germline gives CDR1 SGHTA, CDR2 FQGTGA. CDR3 amino acids: CASSTEGLTDTQYF. The CDR3 nucleotides read TGTGCCAGCAGCACCGAGGGACTCACAGATACGCAGTATTTT.

This clonotype was found many times. An end of the junction does not agree with germline; a read error may underlie this. The rearrangement uses TRBV29-1 and TRBJ2-1; D not certain. Per germline, CDR1 SQVTM and CDR2 ANQGSEA. The CDR3 length is 12 residues. CDR3 nucleotides: TGCAGCGTCGAAGACCGTTACAATGAGCAGTTCTTC. Its protein product is CSVEDRYNEQFF.

This clonotype has ten or more counts. The gene calls are TRBV29-1 and TRBJ2-2; TRBD1 agrees at 9 bases. V gave up 3 bases and J gave up 8 bases; unmatched junction bases: 7. The CDR3 spans 14 residues. Germline V gene sequence: CDR1 SQVTM, CDR2 ANQGSEA. The CDR3: CSVDRTGESGELFF. The CDR3 nucleotides are TGCAGCGTTGATAGGACAGGGGAATCGGGGGAGCTGTTTTTT.

As DNA, the CDR3 is TGCGCCAGCAGCGCTAACCCCGGGGATCATGGCTACACCTTC. It encodes CASSANPGDHGYTF. This chain uses TRBV4-3 with TRBJ1-2; D gene uncertain. The CDR3 totals 14 residues. The germline V gene encodes CDR1 LGHNA and CDR2 YSLEER. The V end was cut by 5 bases, the J end by 6 bases, with 16 bases between.

The rearrangement joins TRBV7-3 to TRBJ2-2; 7 nucleotides line up with TRBD2. Unmatched junction bases numbered 8, after V lost 3 bases and J lost 7 bases. CDR3 length: 15 residues. The V gene's germline CDR1 is SGHTA and CDR2 FQGTGA. Written as DNA, the CDR3 is TGTGCCAGCAGCTTGGTTTCGGGAGGTGGCGGGGAGCTGTTTTTT. Translated, it gives CASSLVSGGGGELFF.

The chain employs TRBV20-1 and TRBJ1-5, with 7 nucleotides matching TRBD1. V lost 4 bases, J lost 0 bases, and 3 bases stayed unmatched. Germline-derived CDR1 and CDR2 are DFQATT and SNEGSKA (reference sequence). This CDR3 region has 14 residues. The DNA for the CDR3 is TGCAGTGCTACGACAGGGTATAGCAATCAGCCCCAGCATTTT. Translation gives CSATTGYSNQPQHF.

The V gene is TRBV9, the J gene TRBJ1-6, with D maybe TRBD1 (5 bases). Germline CDR1 SGDLS, CDR2 YYNGEE. The CDR3 totals 14 residues. Trimming cost V 1 base and J 6 bases, with 8 bases left between them. The CDR3 region has the DNA TGTGCCAGCAGCGTATTAGACAGTAATTCACCCCTCCACTTT. As protein: CASSVLDSNSPLHF.

The genes are TRBV29-1 and TRBJ1-2; possible D gene TRBD1, 6 bases. The ends were cut back, 2 bases at V and 2 bases at J, with 6 bases in the middle. The CDR3 length is 12 residues. CDR1 and CDR2 from the germline V gene are SQVTM and ANQGSEA. In DNA form, the CDR3 reads TGCAGCGTTGAAAGGGGGAACTATGGCTACACCTTC. It translates to CSVERGNYGYTF.

The chain is built from TRBV6-4 and TRBJ1-1, with 7 bases fitting TRBD1. The V gene end was trimmed by 5 bases and the J gene end by 1 base; junction bases not matched to a gene: 4. The CDR3 extends over 14 amino acids. Germline V gene sequence: CDR1 MRHNA, CDR2 SNTAGT. This chain's CDR3 is CASSPTGRNTEAFF. DNA for the CDR3: TGTGCCAGCAGTCCGACAGGGAGGAACACTGAAGCTTTCTTT.

V is TRBV5-1 and J is TRBJ2-7, with 9 nucleotides matching TRBD1. CDR3 length equals 16 residues. In germline, CDR1 is SGHRS, CDR2 YFSETQ. After removal of 0 bases from V and 0 bases from J, the junction contained 4 bases not matched to a gene. The CDR3 bases are TGCGCCAGCAGCTTGGTTCAGGACAGGGGCTCCTACGAGCAGTACTTC. It specifies CASSLVQDRGSYEQYF.